These T cell receptor beta chains were read from a single sample in a study of T cells in Graves' hyperthyroidism and ophthalmopathy. In TCRdb, the multiplex PCR reads were re-called with MiXCR into one record per CDR3 protein. The data hold under 500,000 distinct CDR3 sequences, with 11% to 15% observed a single time. The specimen sequenced was blood. These receptors were taken from a man aged 45-65 years with Graves' ophthalmopathy. Each CDR3 is given with its conserved first and last residue. A D gene is named only where the DNA matches it firmly. Where a row states a size, it is once, few, many or the class of an expanded clone; other rows omit it.

CASSPGTGGSETQYF	TGTGCCAGCAGCCCAGGGACAGGGGGTTCAGAGACCCAGTACTTC	TRBD1	many	TRBV11-2	TRBJ2-5
CASRPLGVLNQPQHF	TGTGCCAGCAGGCCACTGGGGGTTCTGAATCAGCCCCAGCATTTT	NA	NA	TRBV12-3/TRBV12-4	TRBJ1-5
CASRTGSYGYTF	TGCGCCAGCAGGACAGGATCATATGGCTACACCTTC	NA	many	TRBV5-1	TRBJ1-2
CASSSTSGVGGEQFF	TGTGCCAGCAGCTCGACTAGCGGGGTCGGTGGGGAGCAGTTCTTC	TRBD2	many	TRBV7-3	TRBJ2-1
CASSLYWEGAQHF	TGTGCCAGCAGTTTGTATTGGGAGGGGGCCCAGCATTTT	NA	many	TRBV12-3/TRBV12-4	TRBJ1-5
CASSQGANTEAFF	TGTGCCAGCAGCCAGGGTGCGAACACTGAAGCTTTCTTT	NA	many	TRBV3-1	TRBJ1-1
CASSPEGRKLLRDGYGYTF	TGTGCCAGCAGCCCCGAGGGAAGGAAATTGTTGCGAGACGGCTATGGCTACACCTTC	NA	many	TRBV6-1	TRBJ1-2
CSVSGPGDEQFF	TGCAGCGTCTCGGGGCCAGGCGATGAGCAGTTCTTC	NA	NA	TRBV29-1	TRBJ2-1
CASSPRQGKSYEQYF	TGTGCCAGCAGTCCTAGACAGGGGAAATCCTACGAGCAGTACTTC	TRBD1	many	TRBV2	TRBJ2-7
CASISGPVAEVDTGELFF	TGTGCCAGCATCTCAGGGCCAGTCGCCGAGGTGGATACCGGGGAGCTGTTTTTT	NA	many	TRBV11-2	TRBJ2-2
CASSLGLAGYTGELFF	TGCGCCAGCAGCCTCGGACTAGCGGGTTACACCGGGGAGCTGTTTTTT	TRBD2	many	TRBV5-1	TRBJ2-2
CASSPGGAGPYEQYF	TGTGCCAGCAGCCCGGGTGGGGCAGGCCCCTACGAGCAGTACTTC	NA	many	TRBV9	TRBJ2-7
CASRQGGQGAGGNTIYF	TGTGCCAGCAGACAAGGCGGACAGGGGGCCGGTGGAAACACCATATATTTT	TRBD1	NA	TRBV6-2/TRBV6-3	TRBJ1-3
CASGITGDGRAKNIQYF	TGTGCTAGTGGGATAACAGGGGATGGTAGGGCCAAAAACATTCAGTACTTC	TRBD1	once	TRBV12-5	TRBJ2-4
CASKPGPKPTGELFF	TGTGCCTCAAAGCCGGGACCCAAACCCACCGGGGAGCTGTTTTTT	NA	many	TRBV30	TRBJ2-2
CASSDQGVLNTEAFF	TGTGCCAGCAGTGATCAGGGGGTTCTAAACACTGAAGCTTTCTTT	TRBD1	NA	TRBV25-1	TRBJ1-1
CSSRERDGYTF	TGCAGCTCCAGGGAGCGCGATGGCTACACCTTC	NA	NA	TRBV20-1	TRBJ1-2
CASSPEHSGNTIYF	TGTGCCAGCAGCCCTGAGCACTCTGGAAACACCATATATTTT	NA	many	TRBV6-1	TRBJ1-3
CASSQALAYNEQFF	TGTGCCAGCAGCCAAGCCCTAGCCTACAATGAGCAGTTCTTC	NA	many	TRBV3-1	TRBJ2-1
CASSSEGGTSGIYEQYF	TGTGCCAGCAGTTCCGAGGGGGGGACTAGCGGGATCTACGAGCAGTACTTC	TRBD2	NA	TRBV28	TRBJ2-7
CASSISSLDTQYF	TGTGCCAGTAGTATATCTAGTTTGGATACGCAGTATTTT	NA	few	TRBV19	TRBJ2-3
CATSDPTGNTYNEQFF	TGTGCCACCAGTGACCCGACAGGGAACACCTACAATGAGCAGTTCTTC	TRBD1	NA	TRBV24-1	TRBJ2-1
CASSPTGWETQYF	TGTGCCAGCAGCCCGACAGGGTGGGAGACCCAGTACTTC	TRBD1	few	TRBV7-6	TRBJ2-5
CSAREPAWGQPRHF	TGCAGTGCTAGAGAACCCGCCTGGGGTCAGCCCCGGCATTTT	NA	few	TRBV20-1	TRBJ1-5
CASSPYGGVLSYNEQFF	TGTGCCAGCAGCCCCTATGGCGGGGTTCTCTCCTACAATGAGCAGTTCTTC	NA	NA	TRBV7-9	TRBJ2-1
CSVELARSTDTQYF	TGCAGCGTTGAACTAGCGCGAAGCACAGATACGCAGTATTTT	NA	few	TRBV29-1	TRBJ2-3
CASSANTQTRGGNTIYF	TGTGCCAGCAGTGCCAATACCCAGACCAGAGGCGGAAACACCATATATTTT	NA	many	TRBV9	TRBJ1-3
CASGTSSYNEQFF	TGCGCCAGCGGGACTAGCTCCTACAATGAGCAGTTCTTC	TRBD2	NA	TRBV10-2	TRBJ2-1
CASSQAWSGPQHF	TGTGCCAGCAGTCAAGCCTGGTCCGGGCCCCAGCATTTT	NA	NA	TRBV6-1	TRBJ1-5
CATETRSAYEQYF	TGTGCCACCGAGACCCGTTCGGCCTACGAGCAGTACTTC	NA	few	TRBV28	TRBJ2-7
CASSRTTLDVGETQYF	TGTGCCAGCAGTCGGACGACACTAGATGTAGGAGAGACCCAGTACTTC	NA	few	TRBV14	TRBJ2-5
CAISESTAHGVFF	TGTGCCATCAGTGAGTCAACGGCTCATGGTGTGTTTTTT	NA	few	TRBV10-3	TRBJ2-2
CASSLLDGGFYEQYF	TGTGCCAGCAGCTTACTTGACGGGGGCTTCTACGAGCAGTACTTC	NA	many	TRBV7-2	TRBJ2-7
CASSSRTGTSGSYNEQFF	TGTGCCAGCAGCTCCCGCACCGGGACTAGCGGTTCCTACAATGAGCAGTTCTTC	TRBD2	many	TRBV11-3	TRBJ2-1
CASSPYSGRGTDTQYF	TGTGCCAGCAGCCCCTATAGCGGGAGGGGCACAGATACGCAGTATTTT	TRBD2	NA	TRBV14	TRBJ2-3
CASSLYRESAEQYF	TGCGCCAGCAGCTTGTACAGGGAGTCTGCCGAGCAGTACTTC	NA	many	TRBV5-1	TRBJ2-7
CASTPPTSGVNNEQFF	TGTGCCAGTACCCCTCCCACTAGCGGAGTTAACAATGAGCAGTTCTTC	TRBD2	many	TRBV19	TRBJ2-1
CASSLRSGGATNYGYTF	TGTGCCAGCAGTTTAAGGTCCGGGGGCGCTACTAACTATGGCTACACCTTC	NA	many	TRBV27	TRBJ1-2
CASSVRLAGGEDEQFF	TGTGCCAGCAGTGTACGACTAGCGGGAGGGGAGGATGAGCAGTTCTTC	TRBD2	many	TRBV6-1	TRBJ2-1
CASSFDTPGTQYF	TGTGCCAGCAGCTTCGACACACCGGGGACCCAGTACTTC	NA	NA	TRBV5-5	TRBJ2-5
CSVEARDLYGVYGYTF	TGCAGCGTTGAGGCCAGGGATCTGTACGGAGTCTATGGCTACACCTTC	NA	NA	TRBV29-1	TRBJ1-2
CASSLSGIGYNEQFF	TGCGCCAGCAGCCTCAGCGGGATTGGCTACAATGAGCAGTTCTTC	TRBD2	NA	TRBV4-1	TRBJ2-1